The 32 T cell receptor beta chains presented below share a single source sample, sequenced in a study of T cells expressing NK-cell markers. From its re-call of the 5' RACE reads, TCRdb lists each CDR3 protein once, without DNA. This table lists hundreds of thousands of distinct CDR3 sequences. The sample was blood T cells: a sorted CD56 or NKG2C T cell subset, CD4+ or CD8+ T cells, or bulk PBMC T cells (not recorded which). All receptors come from a woman between 18 and 70 years old in good health.

The J gene is TRBJ2-7, the V gene TRBV6-1; the D call of TRBD2 rests on TCRdb alone, since no DNA is present to check it. The CDR3 has 13 residues. CDR1 is MNHNS, CDR2 SASEGT, per germline. This CDR3 reads CASIPAGSNEQYF.

The chain uses TRBV7-8 and TRBJ1-1. The germline CDR1 and CDR2 sequences are SGHVS and FQNEAQ. The CDR3 consists of 11 residues. CDR3 amino acids: CASSFGFEAFF.

This chain uses TRBV19 with TRBJ1-5; TCRdb names TRBD1, which stays unverified in the absence of DNA. Germline CDR1 and CDR2: LNHDA and SQIVND (reference sequence). The length of the CDR3 is 14 residues. The CDR3 region is CASSRGQSNQPQHF.

The chain combines TRBV20-1 with TRBJ1-5. The CDR3 is made up of 14 amino acids. Germline loops: CDR1 DFQATT, CDR2 SNEGSKA (reference sequence). The CDR3 sequence: CSAGSGKSNQPQHF.

V usage is TRBV20-1 and J usage is TRBJ1-4; TCRdb lists TRBD1, though no DNA is available to test this call. The CDR3 runs to 14 residues. CDR1 and CDR2 (germline): DFQATT, SNEGSKA (reference sequence). The CDR3: CSARVSGGNEKLFF.

This chain connects TRBV28 to TRBJ2-5; TCRdb's D call, TRBD1, is unchecked because there is no DNA. The CDR3 totals 16 residues. The germline CDR1 and CDR2 sequences are MDHEN and SYDVKM. CDR3: CASSAQWTGGGETQYF.

The chain links TRBV9 to TRBJ2-3; TCRdb names TRBD1, which stays unverified in the absence of DNA. The CDR3 sequence is 15 residues long. CDR1 is SGDLS, CDR2 YYNGEE, per germline. The CDR3 reads CASSVIGGSTDTQYF.

The gene calls are TRBV3-1 and TRBJ1-4; with no DNA, the TCRdb D assignment of TRBD1 cannot be verified. The CDR3 is 15 residues long. Germline values: CDR1 LGHDT, CDR2 YNNKEL (reference sequence). CDR3 sequence: CASSPRGRGDEKLFF.

J is TRBJ2-3 and V is TRBV12-3 or TRBV12-4; the D gene TCRdb calls, TRBD1, cannot be checked with no DNA. The CDR3 is 14 residues long. CDR3 protein: CASSSAPRADTQYF.

The chain employs TRBV7-2 and TRBJ2-3; TCRdb returns TRBD1, unconfirmable since there is no DNA. Germline assignment: CDR1 SGHTA and CDR2 FQGNSA. This CDR3 is 16 amino acids long. The CDR3 protein is CASSKAPTGGTDTQYF.

The CDR3 sequence is CASSLSAGAGVNEQFF. The chain employs TRBV27 and TRBJ2-1; the D gene TCRdb calls, TRBD1, cannot be checked with no DNA. This CDR3 comprises 16 residues. Germline V CDR1 and CDR2: MNHEY, SMNVEV (reference sequence).

The rearrangement uses TRBV20-1 and TRBJ2-7; lacking DNA, the TRBD1 call made by TCRdb goes unchecked. The CDR3 has 15 residues. Germline loops: CDR1 DFQATT, CDR2 SNEGSKA (reference sequence). CDR3 protein: CSARTRAIRSYEQYF.

The chain carries TRBV10-3 and TRBJ1-1; TCRdb calls TRBD1, which cannot be checked without DNA. CDR1 is ENHRY, CDR2 SYGVKD, per germline. The CDR3 runs 15 residues. The CDR3 spells CAISNRDRGNTEAFF.

This chain uses TRBV28 with TRBJ2-1; TCRdb's D gene call, TRBD2, goes unchecked for lack of DNA. The CDR3 has 14 amino acids. Germline V gene lookup returns CDR1 MDHEN and CDR2 SYDVKM. The CDR3 loop is CASSLGLAGEGQFF.

V is TRBV2 and J is TRBJ2-3; TCRdb returns TRBD1, unconfirmable since there is no DNA. The CDR3 covers 15 residues. CDR1 and CDR2 from the germline V gene are SNHLY and FYNNEI. CDR3 residues: CASPGGEGAIDTQYF. The entire variable domain, with the rest obtained from reference TRBV2 and TRBJ2-3, is as follows: EPEVTQTPSHQVTQMGQEVILRCVPISNHLYFYWYRQILGQKVEFLVSFYNNEISEKSEIFDDQFSVERPDGSNFTLKIRSTKLEDSAMYFCASPGGEGAIDTQYFGPGTRLTVL.

The rearrangement joins TRBV11-2 to TRBJ2-2; there is no DNA to check the TCRdb D call of TRBD1. This CDR3 spans 14 amino acids. Germline V gene sequence: CDR1 SGHAT, CDR2 FQNNGV. The CDR3 loop reads CASRPPSSTGELFF.

This chain links TRBV7-9 with TRBJ2-2; there is no DNA to check the TCRdb D call of TRBD2. This CDR3 has 14 amino acids. CDR1 and CDR2 from the germline V gene are SEHNR and FQNEAQ (reference sequence). The CDR3 region is CASREGHRPGELFF. The full variable domain, with the rest looked up from reference TRBV7-9 and TRBJ2-2, is DTGVSQNPRHKITKRGQNVTFRCDPISEHNRLYWYRQTLGQGPEFLTYFQNEAQLEKSRLLSDRFSAERPKGSFSTLEIQRTEQGDSAMYLCASREGHRPGELFFGEGSRLTVL.

This chain connects TRBV5-1 to TRBJ2-1. This CDR3 spans 13 amino acids. Germline V lookup: CDR1 SGHRS, CDR2 YFSETQ. The CDR3 protein is CASSLSVYNEQFF.

The V call is TRBV9, the J call TRBJ2-5; the D call of TRBD2 rests on TCRdb alone, since no DNA is present to check it. Germline CDR1 is SGDLS and CDR2 is YYNGEE. This CDR3 is built from 15 residues. The CDR3 sequence: CASGPGGGGQETQYF.

V usage is TRBV27 and J usage is TRBJ2-1; TCRdb's D call of TRBD1 is untestable without DNA. Germline values: CDR1 MNHEY, CDR2 SMNVEV (reference sequence). This CDR3 comprises 15 residues. The CDR3 loop reads CASREGLRAYNEQFF.

The chain carries TRBV6-1 and TRBJ2-2; no DNA is available, so the TRBD2 call from TCRdb remains unchecked. The length of the CDR3 is 15 residues. Per germline, CDR1 MNHNS and CDR2 SASEGT. CDR3 residues: CASSRTSGGNGELFF.

The chain has TRBV4-2 and TRBJ2-2. CDR1 and CDR2 (germline): LGHNA, YNFKEQ. The CDR3 extends over 15 amino acids. CDR3 loop: CASSHVLSNTGELFF.

This rearrangement joins TRBV9 to TRBJ2-5. Germline V lookup: CDR1 SGDLS, CDR2 YYNGEE. This CDR3 region has 14 residues. The CDR3: CASSVEEYRETQYF.

This chain links TRBV3-1 with TRBJ2-1; TCRdb selects TRBD1, and the lack of DNA leaves this call unchecked. The length of the CDR3 is 13 residues. Germline values: CDR1 LGHDT, CDR2 YNNKEL (reference sequence). The CDR3 region is CASSPGAYNEQFF.

The CDR3 loop is CASSLPALYEQYF. The chain has TRBV28 and TRBJ2-7. Germline-derived CDR1 and CDR2 are MDHEN and SYDVKM. The CDR3 contains 13 residues. Drawing the rest from reference TRBV28 and TRBJ2-7, the complete variable domain is DVKVTQSSRYLVKRTGEKVFLECVQDMDHENMFWYRQDPGLGLRLIYFSYDVKMKEKGDIPEGYSVSREKKERFSLILESASTNQTSMYLCASSLPALYEQYFGPGTRLTVT.

The chain uses TRBV14 and TRBJ2-2. Germline lookup yields CDR1 SGHDN and CDR2 FVKESK. The CDR3 covers 14 residues. The CDR3 reads CASSWAQFTGELFF.

The rearrangement uses TRBV4-1 and TRBJ2-2; no DNA is available, so the TRBD1 call from TCRdb remains unchecked. The length of the CDR3 is 16 residues. Germline V gene data show CDR1 as MGHRA and CDR2 as YSYEKL. The chain's CDR3 is CASSPPAGQYTRELFF.

The chain is built from TRBV6-5 and TRBJ1-4; TCRdb calls TRBD1, which cannot be checked without DNA. CDR3 length: 19 amino acids. In germline, CDR1 is MNHEY, CDR2 SVGAGI. The CDR3 region is CASSYFGTGDPDEREKLFF.

J is TRBJ1-1 and V is TRBV18. The CDR3 has 13 amino acids. The V gene's germline CDR1 is KGHSH and CDR2 LQKENI. The CDR3 here is CASSETLNTEAFF.

CDR3 amino acids: CASSLVGLANNEQFF. V is TRBV27 and J is TRBJ2-1; TCRdb returns TRBD2, unconfirmable since there is no DNA. Germline assignment: CDR1 MNHEY and CDR2 SMNVEV (reference sequence). The CDR3 has 15 residues.

The chain employs TRBV30 and TRBJ2-1; TCRdb selects TRBD2, and the lack of DNA leaves this call unchecked. Germline values: CDR1 GTSNPN, CDR2 SVGIG (reference sequence). The CDR3 is 15 amino acids. CDR3 region: CAAERPGRPGNEQFF.

V is TRBV25-1 and J is TRBJ2-7. Germline values: CDR1 MGHDK, CDR2 SYGVNS. The CDR3 extends over 15 amino acids. CDR3 protein: CASSELNVSTWEQYF.